The entry below gives a single T cell receptor beta chain sequence along with its context. Assay used: immunoSEQ multiplex PCR; TCRdb lists only in-frame clones, some missing. Found here are fewer than 85,000 clones, roughly 89% of them singletons; the top ten hold just under 2%. The CDR3 totals 15 residues. Germline-derived CDR1 and CDR2 are SGHDN and FVKESK. V dropped 1 base and J dropped 3 bases, with 13 bases sitting between them. This sample was included in a study of T cell changes during pregnancy in multiple sclerosis. The receptor's source is a female donor with multiple sclerosis, enrolled in a pregnancy study. The sample consisted of peripheral blood, taken in the second trimester of pregnancy. The chain carries TRBV14 and TRBJ2-7, with no clear D. The CDR3 loop reads CASSQGVQAYYEQYF. The CDR3, as DNA: TGTGCCAGCAGCCAAGGGGTCCAGGCTTACTACGAGCAGTACTTC.